A selection of T cell receptor beta chains follows, all from one sample in a study of circulating and synovial CD4+ cells in juvenile arthritis. The protocol was immunoSEQ multiplex PCR, while the TCRdb copy is restricted to in-frame clones and leaves out a portion. The table shows about 33,000 clones, with 90% to 95% occurring only once. Sequencing was performed on CD4+ T cells from blood. All receptors come from a human donor with juvenile idiopathic arthritis. Both conserved end residues are part of each CDR3. The D gene is left open where the match is weak. Expanded clones are given a class, and other clones once, few, many or no size at all.

v_call	d_call	clone_size	j_call	cdr3_nt	cdr3_aa
TRBV2	TRBD2	once	TRBJ2-7	TGTGCCAGCACCTCGGGACTAGCGGGCCACGAGCAGTACTTC	CASTSGLAGHEQYF
TRBV19	NA	NA	TRBJ1-1	TGTGCCAGTAGTATAAGGACAGACCTCCTTGTGAACACTGAAGCTTTCTTT	CASSIRTDLLVNTEAFF
TRBV27	NA	NA	TRBJ2-5	TGTGCCAGCGCCCCTGCGGGAGAGACCCAGTACTTC	CASAPAGETQYF
TRBV18	TRBD2	NA	TRBJ2-7	TGTGCCAGCTCACCGTGGACTAGCGGGAGCTCCTACGAGCAGTACTTC	CASSPWTSGSSYEQYF
TRBV5-1	NA	once	TRBJ2-7	TGCGCCAGTGGGGTAAGCGGAGGGTCTGCGTACGAGCAGTACTTC	CASGVSGGSAYEQYF
TRBV9	NA	NA	TRBJ1-2	TGTGCCAGCAGCTCAGACCAGGACTCTGGCTACACCTTC	CASSSDQDSGYTF
TRBV27	TRBD1	NA	TRBJ1-4	TGTGCCAGCAGTTCCAGGGGGCTGCGTGAAAAACTGTTTTTT	CASSSRGLREKLFF
TRBV11-2	NA	NA	TRBJ2-3	TGTGCCAGCAGCCCAGCTGTCCCGGAGGGAGATACGCAGTATTTT	CASSPAVPEGDTQYF
TRBV5-1	TRBD1	few	TRBJ1-3	TGCGCCAGCAGCTCGGGACAGGGAGGAGACACCATATATTTT	CASSSGQGGDTIYF
TRBV5-6	TRBD1	NA	TRBJ1-5	TGTGCCAGCAGCTTGACAGGGGGCAAGCCCCAGCATTTT	CASSLTGGKPQHF
TRBV27	NA	NA	TRBJ1-2	TGTGCCAGCAGTTTAGGACCCGGGCGGGACTATGGCTACACCTTC	CASSLGPGRDYGYTF
TRBV11-2	NA	NA	TRBJ1-6	TGTGCCAGCAGCCCTAGAGGGGGGGGCGGTTCACCCCTCCACTTT	CASSPRGGGGSPLHF
TRBV13	NA	once	TRBJ1-5	TGTGCCAGCAGCTTAGGTGGTAGGGGGGGGGCTGGTCAGCCCCAGCATTTT	CASSLGGRGGAGQPQHF
TRBV11-2	NA	NA	TRBJ1-4	TGTGCCAGCAGCTCCCAAACAACTAATGAAAAACTGTTTTTT	CASSSQTTNEKLFF
TRBV4-1	NA	NA	TRBJ2-2	TGCGCCGGCAGCCAGCCGACTAGATGGGGTTATGCGAACACCGGGGAGCTGTTTTTT	CAGSQPTRWGYANTGELFF
TRBV11-2	NA	once	TRBJ2-6	TGTGCCAGCAGGGAGTGGGTGGGTGGCTCTGGGGCCAACGTCCTGACTTTC	CASREWVGGSGANVLTF
TRBV18	TRBD1	NA	TRBJ1-1	TGTGCCAGCTCACCACCTTACAGGGGGAACACTGAAGCTTTCTTT	CASSPPYRGNTEAFF